This TCR beta chain was recorded in a study of OX40 agonist ivuxolimab in advanced cancers. Study observations and caveats: CD4+ and CD8+ blood T cells expanded clonally by week 6 at 0.1 to 3.0 mg/kg. Average numbers of expanded clones were greater in CD8+ T cells than in CD4+.

The data were produced by immunoSEQ multiplex PCR, yet TCRdb's version contains in-frame clones alone and is incomplete. The repertoire includes some 57,000 clones, around nine tenths of them detected once, and approximately 1% sits in the top ten. The CDR3 covers 12 residues. V shed 7 bases and J shed 0 bases, with 7 bases lying between them. CDR1 is MNHEY and CDR2 is SVGAGI in the germline V gene. In this sample, this clone turned up a few times. Its antigen is currently unknown. This TCR derives from an adult with an advanced solid tumor such as melanoma, head and neck, liver or kidney cancer. Specimen: CD4+ or CD8+ T cells sorted from blood, collected in a trial of the OX40 agonist ivuxolimab. J is TRBJ2-7 and V is TRBV6-5; no definite D call. The CDR3 is CASNSPSYEQYF. The CDR3 region has the DNA TGTGCCAGCAACAGTCCCTCCTACGAGCAGTACTTC.